This TCR beta chain was retrieved from a study of T cell responses to AZD1222 COVID-19 vaccine. The study, taken as a whole, reports: Repertoires were obtained solely post-peak T cell response. Nearly half of the spike-specific TCRs reportedly recognize variant regions that carry no mutations.

Sequencing used immunoSEQ multiplex PCR; TCRdb keeps in-frame clones, though not all of them. The sample holds 100,000 to 120,000 clones, roughly 92% seen once. The sample holds one count of this clone. Its antigen is not identified. Researchers grouped second doses given at about 4 or about 12 weeks into one pool. The V end lost 2 bases, the J end lost 1 base, and 10 bases lay between the germline ends. Germline lookup yields CDR1 SGHRS and CDR2 YFSETQ. The CDR3 runs 14 residues. The V gene is TRBV5-1, the J gene TRBJ2-7; perhaps D is TRBD1 or TRBD2 (5 bases each). The receptor comes from an adult who received the AZD1222 COVID-19 vaccine. Sequences were derived from peripheral blood, sampled 28 days after the second AZD1222 dose. Here the CDR3 DNA reads TGCGCCAGCAGCTTAGGGACGGCATCCTACGAGCAGTACTTC. It yields the protein CASSLGTASYEQYF.